This T cell receptor (beta chain) was captured by sequencing in a study of shared T cell receptors in the human thymus. V was trimmed by 0 bases and J by 4 bases, leaving 9 bases between them. The CDR3 length is 14 residues. Germline CDR1 reads MNHEY; CDR2 reads SMNVEV (reference sequence). The protocol was immunoSEQ multiplex PCR, while the TCRdb copy is restricted to in-frame clones and leaves out a portion. This sample carries approximately 760,000 clones, approximately 85% of them seen once, and the ten largest clones take 0.008% to 0.011%. This sample was also put to use in a study of human thymus T cells. Per that study: During corrective heart surgery, resections were taken, and the thymus tissue came from them. Among thymic and blood repertoires, usage of V and J genes appeared biased. Related work found strong thymic repertoire overlap between unrelated individuals.

The sample taken for sequencing was thymocytes. This chain joins TRBV27 and TRBJ1-2; possibly TRBD1 for D (6 bases). The clonotype originates from a girl less than two years old with a congenital heart defect. For the CDR3, the DNA is TGTGCCAGCAGTTTATCGGGGACAACCTATGGCTACACCTTC. Translating gives CASSLSGTTYGYTF.